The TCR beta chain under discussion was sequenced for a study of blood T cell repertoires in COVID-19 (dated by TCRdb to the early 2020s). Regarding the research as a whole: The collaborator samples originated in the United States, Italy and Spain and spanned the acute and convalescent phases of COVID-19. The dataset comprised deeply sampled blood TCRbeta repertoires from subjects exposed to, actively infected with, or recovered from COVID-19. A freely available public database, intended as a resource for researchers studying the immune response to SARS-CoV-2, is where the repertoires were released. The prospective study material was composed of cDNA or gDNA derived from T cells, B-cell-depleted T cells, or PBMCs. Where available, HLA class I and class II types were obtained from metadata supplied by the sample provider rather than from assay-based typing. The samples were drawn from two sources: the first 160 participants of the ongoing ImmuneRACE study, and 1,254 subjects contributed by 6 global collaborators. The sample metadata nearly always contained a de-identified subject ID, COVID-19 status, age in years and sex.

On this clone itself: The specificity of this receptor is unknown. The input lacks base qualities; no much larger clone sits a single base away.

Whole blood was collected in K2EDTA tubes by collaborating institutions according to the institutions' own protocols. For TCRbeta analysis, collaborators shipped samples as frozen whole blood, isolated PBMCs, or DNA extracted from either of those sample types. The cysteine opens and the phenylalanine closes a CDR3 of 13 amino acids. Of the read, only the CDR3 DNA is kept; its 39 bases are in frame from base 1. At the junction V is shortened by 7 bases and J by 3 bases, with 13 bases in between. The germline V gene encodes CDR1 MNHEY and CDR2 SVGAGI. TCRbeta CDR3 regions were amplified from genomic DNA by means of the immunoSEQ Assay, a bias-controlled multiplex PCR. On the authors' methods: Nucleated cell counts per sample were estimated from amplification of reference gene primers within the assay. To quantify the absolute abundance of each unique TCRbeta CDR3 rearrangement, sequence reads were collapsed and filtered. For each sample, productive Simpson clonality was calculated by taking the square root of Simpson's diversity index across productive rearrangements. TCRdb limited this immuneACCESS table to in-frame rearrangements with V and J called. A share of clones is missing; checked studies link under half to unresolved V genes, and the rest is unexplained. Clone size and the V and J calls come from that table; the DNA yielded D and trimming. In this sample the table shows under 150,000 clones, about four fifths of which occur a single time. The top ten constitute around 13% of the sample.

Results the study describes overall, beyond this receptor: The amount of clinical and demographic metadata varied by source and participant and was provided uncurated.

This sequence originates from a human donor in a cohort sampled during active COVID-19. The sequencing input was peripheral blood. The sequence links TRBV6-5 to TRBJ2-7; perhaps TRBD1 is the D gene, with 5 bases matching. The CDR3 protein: CASTRGKFYEQYF. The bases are TGTGCCAGCACAAGGGGAAAATTCTACGAGCAGTACTTC.